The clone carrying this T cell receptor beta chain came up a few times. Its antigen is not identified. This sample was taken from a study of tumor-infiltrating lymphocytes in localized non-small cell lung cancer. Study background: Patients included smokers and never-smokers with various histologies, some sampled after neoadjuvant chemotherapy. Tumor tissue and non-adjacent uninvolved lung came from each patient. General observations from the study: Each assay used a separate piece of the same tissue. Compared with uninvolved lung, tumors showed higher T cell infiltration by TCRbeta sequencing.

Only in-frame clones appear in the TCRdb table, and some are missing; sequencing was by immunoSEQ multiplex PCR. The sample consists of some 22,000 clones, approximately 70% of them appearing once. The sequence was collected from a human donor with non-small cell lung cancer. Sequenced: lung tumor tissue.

The CDR3 sequence: CATSRFDSGTPWFF. DNA for the CDR3: TGTGCCACCAGCAGATTTGACAGCGGGACTCCTTGGTTCTTC. This rearrangement joins TRBV15 to TRBJ2-1; 7 bases are a match to TRBD2. Per the germline V gene, CDR1 is LNHNV and CDR2 is YYDKDF (reference sequence). Losses at the gene ends were 2 bases for V and 15 bases for J; bases not matched to a gene: 13. There are 14 residues in the CDR3.